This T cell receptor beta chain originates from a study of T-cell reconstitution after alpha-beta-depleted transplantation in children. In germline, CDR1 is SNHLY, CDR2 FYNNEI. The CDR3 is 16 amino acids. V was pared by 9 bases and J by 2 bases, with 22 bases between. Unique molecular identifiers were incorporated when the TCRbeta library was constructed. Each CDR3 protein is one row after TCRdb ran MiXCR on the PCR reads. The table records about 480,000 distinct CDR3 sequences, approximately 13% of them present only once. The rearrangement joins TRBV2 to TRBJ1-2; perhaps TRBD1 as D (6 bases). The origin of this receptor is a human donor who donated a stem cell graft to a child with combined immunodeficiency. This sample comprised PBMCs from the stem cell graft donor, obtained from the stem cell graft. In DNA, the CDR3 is TGTGCCAGGGAGGGGGGAGTAGGCCTCGGCAACTATGGCTACACCTTC. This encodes CAREGGVGLGNYGYTF.